Below, one T cell receptor beta chain is given with its context. TCRdb's copy holds only in-frame clones and misses some; the assay was immunoSEQ multiplex PCR. The top ten clones hold 1.5% to 2% of a sample with about 2.2 million clones, 93% of them seen once. This entry belongs to a study of shared clonotypes between healthy human individuals. Naive CD8 cells were CD45RO-negative, positively selected for CCR7, excluding terminally differentiated effector memory CD45RA+ cells. Sequenced input: naive CD8+ T cells from PBMCs. This sequence originates from a young man in good health. Some clones in this sample may be carry-over from other donors' samples.

CDR3 nucleotide sequence: TGTGCCAGCAGCTTGACAGGGATAGGATTGAATGAGCAGTTCTTC. Translation: CASSLTGIGLNEQFF. The chain couples TRBV5-4 to TRBJ2-1, with D tentatively TRBD1 (6 bases). CDR1 SGHNT and CDR2 YYREEE come from the germline V gene (reference sequence). There are 15 residues in the CDR3. Trimming stripped 1 base from V and 7 bases from J, with 15 bases between. The full variable domain, rest sourced from reference TRBV5-4 and TRBJ2-1, is ETGVTQSPTHLIKTRGQQVTLRCSSQSGHNTVSWYQQALGQGPQFIFQYYREEENGRGNFPPRFSGLQFPNYSSELNVNALELDDSALYLCASSLTGIGLNEQFFGPGTRLTVL.